This T cell receptor (beta chain) was captured in a study of shared clonotypes between healthy human individuals (dated by TCRdb to about 2020). For context, the study as a whole: Three men and a couple of women, aged 18 to 49 years, made up the cohort. To increase sequencing depth and limit assay-specific biases, different laboratories used diverse techniques to prepare libraries and sequence TCR repertoires. For each donor, CD4 naive and CD4 memory were each given three plates, CD8 naive was given two plates, and CD8 memory was given one plate. Blood TCR repertoires of five healthy adults were deeply sequenced to estimate repertoire size and the extent of clonotype sharing between individuals. Per donor, leukapheresis produced somewhere between about 0.94 and 10 billion PBMCs.

Based on the germline V gene (reference sequence), the CDR1 and CDR2 sequences are MNHEY and SMNVEV. The CDR3 holds 14 amino acids from the cysteine to the phenylalanine. The DNA shown is the 42-base CDR3, in frame from base 1. V gives up 3 bases and J gives up 6 bases, and the segment between their germline ends measures 9 bases. A remark on this clone: Its antigen specificity is not known. Base quality data are lacking; no much larger clone is found one base away. This sample also contains other DNA sequences that code for the same CDR3.

Findings and caveats that apply to the study as a whole: Based on pairwise subsampling, the degree of clonotype sharing among donors was expected to be affected by sequencing depth. Sharing across a handful of donors was observed for roughly 5% of naive CD4, 3% to 4% of naive CD8, 2.3% of memory CD4, and 0.4% of memory CD8 clonotypes. Because the study included only a small number of donors, the genetic and exposure-history diversity represented was limited. Compared with non-shared clonotypes, clonotypes shared by all four sorted-subset donors had higher generation probabilities. Rarefaction of sorted-subset datasets indicated incomplete sequencing despite the large sequencing depth. Naive subsets generally had larger estimated clonotype richness than memory subsets did. Sampling was limited to blood, and TCR repertoires in tissue likely differ from TCR repertoires in blood.

TCR CDR3 regions were amplified from genomic DNA by multiplex PCR using the deep immunoSEQ assay. Extracted genomic DNA from each cell subset was distributed evenly across all wells of several immunoSEQ 96-well plates, and each plate was treated as a replicate. For sorted subsets, roughly 200 ng of genomic DNA, equivalent to 25,000 to 35,000 T cell genomes, went into each replicate PCR. Purified libraries were measured with a Qubit 3.0 fluorometer, size-checked on a Bioanalyzer 2100, and measured again with the KAPA Library Quantification kit. Every immunoSEQ 96-well plate was sequenced on a dedicated single-read 150-cycle Illumina NextSeq 550 flow cell. As for the authors' bioinformatics: Because only junctional sequences without quality scores were contained in the immunoSEQ output, filtering matching that applied to full-length reads could not be performed. Sequences were annotated with PyIR, a Python wrapper for IgBLAST v1.9, using IMGT germline references to assign V/J genes and CDR3. Reads were removed for weak V/J assignments (E-value above 1e-6), missing CDR3, stop codons, out-of-frame junctions, or ambiguous translated residues. V3J clonotypes were defined as sequences sharing an identical inferred V gene, J gene, and CDR3 amino acid sequence. To compute the percentage overlap between repertoires, the number of shared unique clonotypes was divided by the size of the smaller repertoire. Repertoire richness was assessed with RTK rarefaction, the Chao1 estimator, and Recon v2.1 estimates of unobserved clonotypes. For all TCRbeta clonotypes obtained by the gDNA method from several donors, generation probabilities were computed with OLGA. TCRdb retrieved this table from immuneACCESS and kept in-frame rearrangements only. Not all clones are present; in checked studies, unresolved V genes account for under half, and no reason is known for the remainder. V and J calls and clone size are as listed in that table; D and trimming were resolved from the DNA. The sample includes more than 2 million clones, with about 94% observed a single time. The ten largest clones add up to about 1.1% of the sample.

CD8 naive samples were CD45RO-negative cells positively selected for CCR7, giving a CD45RA+CCR7+ population that excluded TemRA cells. The donors were healthy, HIV-negative adults with no recently reported acute infections or vaccinations. Every donor was a Caucasian adult living in Nashville, Tennessee, USA. Blood was obtained by leukapheresis, after which PBMCs were separated by Ficoll-Histopaque density gradient centrifugation and cryopreserved in liquid nitrogen vapor phase. Purity and quantity of every magnetically sorted T cell population were checked by analytical flow cytometry. From each sorted fraction, genomic DNA was isolated and quantified by UV absorbance on a Nanodrop 2000c.

This TCR was sampled from a man younger than 35 in good health. The V gene is TRBV27 and the J gene is TRBJ1-6; 5 matching bases give a weak D call of TRBD1. Sequenced material: naive CD8+ T cells sorted from blood. Read against the paper, the sample's cell subset or site label means: CD45RA+CCR7+. The DNA sequence is given as TGTGCCAGCAGTTTGGTAGGGGCTAATTCACCCCTCCACTTT. It translates as CASSLVGANSPLHF.